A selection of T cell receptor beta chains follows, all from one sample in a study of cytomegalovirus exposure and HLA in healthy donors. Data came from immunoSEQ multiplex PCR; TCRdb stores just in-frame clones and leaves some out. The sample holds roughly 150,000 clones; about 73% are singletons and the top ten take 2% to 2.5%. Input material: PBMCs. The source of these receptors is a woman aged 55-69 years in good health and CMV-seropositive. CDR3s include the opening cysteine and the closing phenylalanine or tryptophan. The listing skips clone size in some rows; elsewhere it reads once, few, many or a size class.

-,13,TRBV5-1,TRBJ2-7,CASSQQAPYEQYF
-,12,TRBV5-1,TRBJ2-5,CASSPSPETQYF
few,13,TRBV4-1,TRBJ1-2,CASSQVGSYGYTF
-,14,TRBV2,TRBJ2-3,CASIQRELADTQYF
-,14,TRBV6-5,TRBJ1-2,CASSYSGSGYGYTF
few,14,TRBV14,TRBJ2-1,CASSQLAGRGRWFF
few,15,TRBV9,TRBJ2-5,CASSIQWGLGETQYF
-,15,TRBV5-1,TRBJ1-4,CASSSGQPSGEKLFF
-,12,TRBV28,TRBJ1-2,CASTSRGDGYTF
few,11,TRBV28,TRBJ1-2,CASRWEDGYTF
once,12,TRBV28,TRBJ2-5,CASRVAQETQYF
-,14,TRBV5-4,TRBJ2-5,CASSLGNARETQYF
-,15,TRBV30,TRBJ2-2,CAWSRAGTGTGELFF
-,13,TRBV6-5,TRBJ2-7,CASSRTGFNEQYF
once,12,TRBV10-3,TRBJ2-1,CAISVNYNEQFF
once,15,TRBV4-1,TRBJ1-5,CASSQETGLTQPQHF
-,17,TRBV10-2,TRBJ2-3,CASSVLAGGASTDTQYF
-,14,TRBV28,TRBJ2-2,CASSFPKNTGELFF
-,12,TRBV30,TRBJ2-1,CAFAGGANEQFF
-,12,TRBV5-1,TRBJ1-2,CASSLDSKGYTF
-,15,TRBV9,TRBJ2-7,CASSPGTSGSYEQYF
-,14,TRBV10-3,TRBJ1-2,CATWTGVTGYGYTF
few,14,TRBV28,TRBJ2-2,CASSRDRVTGELFF
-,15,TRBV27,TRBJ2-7,CASSSGPGHPYEQYF
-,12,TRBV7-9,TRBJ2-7,CASSTRGGRTYF
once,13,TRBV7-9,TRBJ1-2,CASSRTGSDGYTF
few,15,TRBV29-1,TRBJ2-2,CSVDLAGVLGGELFF
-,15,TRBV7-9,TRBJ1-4,CASSLGDRDFEKLFF
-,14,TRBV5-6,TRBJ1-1,CASSLLSTNTEAFF
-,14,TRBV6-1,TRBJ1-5,CASRHDRDNQPQHF
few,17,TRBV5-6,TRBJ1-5,CASSHSLGDSGNQPQHF
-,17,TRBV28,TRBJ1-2,CASSSLTADRGRHGYTF
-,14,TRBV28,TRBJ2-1,CASSFTYSYNEQFF
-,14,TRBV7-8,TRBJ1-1,CASSLWDRASEAFF
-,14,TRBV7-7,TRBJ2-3,CASSPSGRADTQYF